The 10 T cell receptor beta chains reported below all come from one sample, sequenced in a study of pediatric ulcerative colitis (dated by TCRdb to the late 2010s). One to two pinch biopsies were taken from the rectum for research during colonoscopy. The library was generated by the immunoSEQ multiplex PCR assay. What TCRdb holds here is the immuneACCESS table cut down to in-frame rearrangements. Part of the clones is not present; checked against another copy, under half of the missing clones reflect an unresolved V gene, and the others are unexplained. Counted in this sample were about 25,000 clones; about 69% of them appeared once. Roughly 7.8% of the sample rests with the top ten. The sample taken for sequencing was gut tissue. The receptors here all came from a boy between 10 and 17 years old with severe ulcerative colitis.

V gene TRBV11-3 combines with J gene TRBJ2-7, with D perhaps TRBD1 (5 bases). The CDR3 spans 16 residues. Trimming left V 5 bases short and J 1 base short, with 18 bases between. Germline V lookup: CDR1 SGHNT, CDR2 YENEEA. Here the CDR3 reads CASSPRGRASSYEQYF. The CDR3, as DNA: TGTGCCAGCAGCCCTAGGGGCCGGGCCTCTTCCTACGAGCAGTACTTC.

This clone qualifies as medium-sized. The chain is built from TRBV6-1 and TRBJ1-1; 7 nucleotides align to TRBD1. This CDR3 has 13 residues. V lost 4 bases to trimming and J lost 10 bases; unmatched junction nucleotides: 9. The germline gives CDR1 MNHNS, CDR2 SASEGT. CDR3 region: CASSAGGGQRAFF. The CDR3 bases are TGTGCCAGCAGTGCTGGGGGGGGACAGCGAGCTTTCTTT.

The V and J genes are TRBV30 and TRBJ2-3; the match to TRBD2 covers 14 bases. The CDR3 is made up of 16 amino acids. J was trimmed by 0 bases and V by 2 bases; bases with no gene match: 1. Germline CDR1 is GTSNPN and CDR2 is SVGIG (reference sequence). The CDR3 region is CAWSRLAGGSTDTQYF. In nucleotides, the CDR3 is TGTGCCTGGAGTCGACTAGCGGGAGGGAGCACAGATACGCAGTATTTT.

In this sample, this clone turned up a few times. V gene TRBV2 combines with J gene TRBJ2-7; D is unresolved. V was cut by 2 bases and J by 3 bases, with 8 bases left in between. Germline V CDR1 and CDR2: SNHLY, FYNNEI. The CDR3 totals 13 residues. CDR3 sequence (DNA): TGTGCCAGCAGTGAATCGGGCCTCTACGAGCAGTACTTC. It specifies CASSESGLYEQYF.

This chain connects TRBV11-2 to TRBJ1-1; tentative D call: TRBD1 (5 bases). Germline lookup yields CDR1 SGHAT and CDR2 FQNNGV. This CDR3 is built from 14 residues. Trimming removed 1 base from V and 1 base from J, with 7 bases in between. The CDR3 sequence: CASSLGGGNTEAFF. In DNA, the CDR3 is TGTGCCAGCAGCTTAGGTGGGGGGAACACTGAAGCTTTCTTT. Full variable domain (missing parts from reference TRBV11-2 and TRBJ1-1): EAGVAQSPRYKIIEKRQSVAFWCNPISGHATLYWYQQILGQGPKLLIQFQNNGVVDDSQLPKDRFSAERLKGVDSTLKIQPAKLEDSAVYLCASSLGGGNTEAFFGQGTRLTVV.

V gene TRBV25-1 combines with J gene TRBJ2-1; no clear D gene. V lost 0 bases and J 8 bases, leaving 5 bases between the germline ends. The CDR3 is 12 residues long. The germline gives CDR1 MGHDK, CDR2 SYGVNS. The CDR3 protein is CASSEYGDEQFF. DNA for the CDR3: TGTGCCAGCAGTGAATATGGGGATGAGCAGTTCTTC.

This sequence joins TRBV19 and TRBJ2-3; 8 bases are shared with TRBD1. The CDR3 is 14 amino acids. Germline V CDR1 and CDR2: LNHDA, SQIVND (reference sequence). J gave up 8 bases and V 3 bases, and 7 bases lay outside the gene matches. The CDR3 DNA follows: TGTGCCAGTAGTATGGACAGGGATTGGGCTACGCAGTATTTT. Translation: CASSMDRDWATQYF.

This rearrangement joins TRBV5-1 to TRBJ1-1, with TRBD1 as a possible D gene (5 bases). CDR1 and CDR2 (germline): SGHRS, YFSETQ. Deletions cut 5 bases from V and 0 bases from J, with 17 bases between. This CDR3 has 16 residues. The CDR3 nucleotides read TGCGCCAGCAGACGGGACGGCGGAGGCGTGAACACTGAAGCTTTCTTT. This sequence encodes CASRRDGGGVNTEAFF.

V gene TRBV4-2 combines with J gene TRBJ2-7; tentatively, D is TRBD1 (6 bases). V was shortened by 0 bases and J by 0 bases, with 9 bases between the two germline ends. The CDR3 spans 15 residues. CDR1 and CDR2 from the germline V gene are LGHNA and YNFKEQ. The CDR3: CASSQEDRSSYEQYF. The CDR3 coding sequence is TGTGCCAGCAGCCAAGAAGACAGGAGCTCCTACGAGCAGTACTTC.

This clone was picked up a small number of times. The chain recombines TRBV25-1 with TRBJ2-2, with 7 bases lining up with TRBD2. The CDR3 spans 17 residues. Germline CDR1 MGHDK, CDR2 SYGVNS. The V segment lost 5 bases and the J segment 4 bases; nucleotides outside the gene matches: 13. The CDR3 coding sequence is TGTGCCAGCAGTCGGAAAGGCGGGGGAAGGGGCACCGGGGAGCTGTTTTTT. Translation gives CASSRKGGGRGTGELFF.